This T cell receptor (beta chain) was observed in a study of blood T cell repertoires in COVID-19. About the study: Spain, Italy and the United States supplied samples that represented acute and convalescent COVID-19. T cells, B-cell-depleted T cells, or PBMCs provided the cDNA or gDNA that served as material.

V shed 6 bases and J 0 bases; nucleotides not matched to a gene: 7. Germline-derived CDR1 and CDR2 are SGHDN and FVKESK. The CDR3 is 16 residues long. Under the authors' procedure: Reference gene primer amplification yielded estimated nucleated cell counts. Sequencing was performed with immunoSEQ multiplex PCR; in TCRdb, only in-frame clones are kept and a portion is missing. D and trimming were read from the DNA, whereas the V and J calls and clone size are those reported in that table. The profile shows about 150,000 clones, about 85% of them singletons. The chain employs TRBV14 and TRBJ2-1; 8 positions match TRBD2. What was sequenced was peripheral blood. The sequence came from a woman in her fifties or sixties with COVID-19, enrolled during active disease. CDR3: CASRPSGRSSYNEQFF. The CDR3, as DNA: TGTGCCAGCAGACCTAGCGGGCGCAGCTCCTACAATGAGCAGTTCTTC. Full variable domain (missing parts from reference TRBV14 and TRBJ2-1): EAGVTQFPSHSVIEKGQTVTLRCDPISGHDNLYWYRRVMGKEIKFLLHFVKESKQDESGMPNNRFLAERTGGTYSTLKVQPAELEDSGVYFCASRPSGRSSYNEQFFGPGTRLTVL.